Listed below are T cell receptor beta chains from one sample, sequenced in a study of human T cells and chemical hapten exposure. TCRdb fed the RACE reads into MiXCR, producing one record per CDR3 protein. The table lists around 50,000 distinct CDR3 sequences, less than 10% of them singletons, with over 1.5% in the top ten. Sequencing used whole blood, obtained in connection with sensitization to the hapten diphenylcyclopropenone (DPC). These TCRs come from a woman aged 45-65 years with alopecia areata. Some clones in this sample may be carry-over from other donors' samples. The CDR3 runs from the conserved cysteine through the conserved F or W. D genes are given only for firm matches. Expanded clones get a size class; other rows say once, few or many, or leave the size out.

CDR3 protein | CDR3 DNA | J gene | V gene | D gene | clone size
CASGQGDYNSPLHF | TGTGCCAGCGGCCAGGGAGATTATAATTCACCCCTCCACTTT | TRBJ1-6 | TRBV11-2 | NA | NA
CASSYSANNSPLHF | TGTGCCAGCAGTTACAGCGCAAATAATTCACCCCTCCACTTT | TRBJ1-6 | TRBV6-5 | NA | NA
CATWTVNQPQHF | TGTGCCACCTGGACAGTTAATCAGCCCCAGCATTTT | TRBJ1-5 | TRBV6-5 | NA | NA
CASHPLGQPEVEQYF | TGTGCCAGCCATCCCCTAGGACAGCCGGAAGTCGAGCAGTACTTC | TRBJ2-7 | TRBV28 | NA | NA
CSARGPNNQPQHF | TGCAGTGCTAGGGGCCCAAACAACCAGCCCCAGCATTTT | TRBJ1-5 | TRBV20-1 | NA | NA
CASSSGTGSPYEQYF | TGTGCCAGCAGCTCGGGCACGGGTTCACCCTACGAGCAGTACTTC | TRBJ2-7 | TRBV4-2 | NA | NA
CSARGGSSPLETQYF | TGCAGCGCCCGTGGCGGGAGTTCCCCTCTAGAGACCCAGTACTTC | TRBJ2-5 | TRBV29-1 | TRBD2 | many
CASSELDSYNEQFF | TGCGCCAGCAGTGAATTGGACAGTTACAATGAGCAGTTCTTC | TRBJ2-1 | TRBV10-2 | NA | NA
CASSAGKAQAFF | TGTGCCAGTTCTGCAGGGAAGGCCCAAGCTTTCTTT | TRBJ1-1 | TRBV19 | NA | NA
CASSIMTGVNTEAFF | TGTGCCAGCAGCATCATGACAGGAGTGAACACTGAAGCTTTCTTT | TRBJ1-1 | TRBV11-2 | NA | NA
CASSSGTGGSGEAFF | TGTGCCAGCAGTTCCGGGACAGGGGGCTCGGGTGAAGCTTTCTTT | TRBJ1-1 | TRBV12-3/TRBV12-4 | TRBD1 | many
CASSLGALGDQETQYF | TGTGCCAGCAGCTTGGGCGCGCTTGGCGATCAAGAGACCCAGTACTTC | TRBJ2-5 | TRBV5-5 | NA | few
CSAAWTGSETQYF | TGCAGTGCTGCCTGGACAGGATCGGAGACCCAGTACTTC | TRBJ2-5 | TRBV20-1 | TRBD1 | NA
CASGRSYMNTEAFF | TGTGCCAGCGGTAGGTCGTACATGAACACTGAAGCTTTCTTT | TRBJ1-1 | TRBV2 | NA | many
CAVRTDTYEQYF | TGTGCCGTCCGGACGGATACCTACGAGCAGTACTTC | TRBJ2-7 | TRBV10-3 | NA | few
CASRRDLTGGANGYTF | TGTGCCAGCCGGCGAGACTTGACAGGGGGCGCGAATGGCTACACCTTC | TRBJ1-2 | TRBV12-3/TRBV12-4 | TRBD1 | many
CASGSGGAANTGELFF | TGTGCCAGCGGATCCGGTGGGGCGGCCAACACCGGGGAGCTGTTTTTT | TRBJ2-2 | TRBV7-9 | NA | many
CSVHLERQFF | TGCAGCGTTCACCTCGAGAGGCAGTTCTTC | TRBJ2-1 | TRBV29-1 | NA | NA
CASSRSGAMNTEAFF | TGTGCCAGCAGTCGAAGTGGGGCTATGAACACTGAAGCTTTCTTT | TRBJ1-1 | TRBV25-1 | NA | few
CASSQSLSYGYTF | TGTGCCAGCAGCCAATCCTTATCCTATGGCTACACCTTC | TRBJ1-2 | TRBV14 | NA | many
CASSIGQWSFEAFF | TGTGCCAGCAGCATTGGACAGTGGAGTTTTGAAGCTTTCTTT | TRBJ1-1 | TRBV7-2 | NA | many
CASRQGGGSGYTDTQYF | TGTGCCAGCAGGCAAGGGGGAGGGAGCGGGTACACAGATACGCAGTATTTT | TRBJ2-3 | TRBV7-2 | NA | NA
CASSLVHTRGGLAPLHF | TGTGCCAGCAGCTTAGTTCACACCAGGGGAGGGCTGGCACCCCTCCACTTT | TRBJ1-6 | TRBV7-8 | NA | NA
CASSPQGTVREAFF | TGTGCCAGCTCACCGCAAGGGACGGTAAGAGAAGCTTTCTTT | TRBJ1-1 | TRBV18 | NA | many
CASSQRLSSYGYTF | TGTGCCAGCAGCCAGAGGCTCTCTTCGTATGGCTACACCTTC | TRBJ1-2 | TRBV3-1 | NA | many
CASSPGGAGGTQYF | TGTGCCAGCAGTCCAGGGGGCGCAGGAGGGACCCAGTACTTC | TRBJ2-5 | TRBV12-3/TRBV12-4 | TRBD1 | few
CASSFSREAPRSYNEQFF | TGTGCCAGCAGCTTTTCGAGGGAGGCTCCCCGCTCCTACAATGAGCAGTTCTTC | TRBJ2-1 | TRBV7-6 | NA | NA
CSAPKAGVRGYTF | TGCAGTGCTCCTAAAGCAGGTGTTCGAGGCTACACCTTC | TRBJ1-2 | TRBV20-1 | NA | NA
CASSPIAGGPDTQYF | TGTGCCAGCTCCCCGATAGCGGGGGGGCCAGATACGCAGTATTTT | TRBJ2-3 | TRBV18 | TRBD2 | few
CASSSADRALLNSGWNELFF | TGTGCCAGCAGCTCCGCCGACCGGGCCCTATTAAACAGTGGGTGGAATGAGCTGTTCTTC | TRBJ2-1 | TRBV7-2 | NA | many
CASSLAWRGNEQFF | TGTGCCAGCAGCTTAGCGTGGCGGGGTAATGAGCAGTTCTTC | TRBJ2-1 | TRBV7-9 | NA | many
CSYRSSYNSPLHF | TGCAGTTACAGAAGCTCCTATAATTCACCCCTCCACTTT | TRBJ1-6 | TRBV20-1 | NA | NA
CASSPPAPRGAYEQYF | TGTGCCAGCAGTCCCCCGGCTCCTCGGGGGGCCTACGAGCAGTACTTC | TRBJ2-7 | TRBV12-3/TRBV12-4 | TRBD2 | NA
CASSLVVAGGPGNEQFF | TGTGCCAGCAGCTTAGTAGTAGCGGGAGGGCCCGGGAATGAGCAGTTCTTC | TRBJ2-1 | TRBV7-9 | TRBD2 | NA
CASSPARASGNTIYF | TGTGCCAGCAGCCCCGCAAGAGCCTCTGGAAACACCATATATTTT | TRBJ1-3 | TRBV7-2 | NA | many
CASSVSVGAKTEAFF | TGCGCCAGCAGCGTCTCGGTCGGGGCGAAAACTGAAGCTTTCTTT | TRBJ1-1 | TRBV5-1 | NA | many
CASRDPGDTEAFF | TGTGCCAGCAGGGATCCGGGGGACACTGAAGCTTTCTTT | TRBJ1-1 | TRBV28 | NA | NA
CASSYNFGSGNTISF | NA | TRBJ1-3 | TRBV11-2 | NA | NA
CSVEGDRGEETQYF | TGCAGCGTTGAAGGGGACAGGGGAGAAGAGACCCAGTACTTC | TRBJ2-5 | TRBV29-1 | TRBD1 | few
CASSESGWDSPLHF | TGTGCCAGCAGTGAAAGCGGCTGGGATTCACCCCTCCACTTT | TRBJ1-6 | TRBV6-4 | NA | NA
CASSPGAGSYNEQFF | TGTGCCAGCAGCCCAGGAGCGGGAAGCTACAATGAGCAGTTCTTC | TRBJ2-1 | TRBV5-4 | TRBD2 | many
CASSLSTGARGQFF | TGTGCCAGCAGCTTGTCTACAGGGGCCCGAGGGCAGTTCTTC | TRBJ2-1 | TRBV28 | TRBD1 | many
CASSQESHSGANVLTF | TGCGCCAGCAGCCAAGAATCCCACTCTGGGGCCAACGTCCTGACTTTC | TRBJ2-6 | TRBV4-3 | NA | few
CASRNLAELSYEQYF | TGTGCCAGCAGAAACCTAGCGGAACTCTCCTACGAGCAGTACTTC | TRBJ2-7 | TRBV6-1 | TRBD2 | many
CASRAALSVMNTEAFF | TGTGCCAGCCGAGCAGCTCTGTCAGTCATGAACACTGAAGCTTTCTTT | TRBJ1-1 | TRBV2 | NA | many
CASRGVGTGELFF | TGTGCCAGCAGAGGGGTGGGAACCGGGGAGCTGTTTTTT | TRBJ2-2 | TRBV6-5 | NA | few
CAISESKAGVAYEQYF | TGTGCCATCAGTGAGTCAAAAGCGGGAGTGGCCTACGAGCAGTACTTC | TRBJ2-7 | TRBV10-3 | TRBD2 | NA
CSAPGDWETQYF | TGCAGCGCTCCGGGAGATTGGGAGACCCAGTACTTC | TRBJ2-5 | TRBV29-1 | NA | NA
CASSLPGQGTDTQYF | TGTGCCAGCAGCTTGCCGGGACAGGGAACAGATACGCAGTATTTT | TRBJ2-3 | TRBV11-2 | TRBD1 | NA
CSVAGSGQPQHF | TGCAGCGTCGCAGGTAGCGGCCAGCCCCAGCATTTT | TRBJ1-5 | TRBV29-1 | NA | NA
CASSLQGAGFGYTF | TGCGCCAGCAGCCTACAGGGGGCTGGATTCGGCTACACCTTC | TRBJ1-2 | TRBV4-1 | TRBD1 | NA
CSARIPPAQGSSPLHF | TGCAGTGCTAGAATACCCCCCGCCCAGGGGTCCTCACCCCTCCACTTT | TRBJ1-6 | TRBV20-1 | NA | NA
CASSRVDGEQYF | TGTGCCAGCAGCCGTGTGGACGGCGAGCAGTACTTC | TRBJ2-7 | TRBV3-1 | NA | many
CASSLRTGSQETQYF | TGTGCCAGCAGCTTGAGGACAGGGAGTCAGGAGACCCAGTACTTC | TRBJ2-5 | TRBV5-4 | TRBD1 | few
CSVLDRANTEAFF | TGCAGCGTGCTGGACAGGGCGAACACTGAAGCTTTCTTT | TRBJ1-1 | TRBV29-1 | TRBD1 | few